The 9 T cell receptor beta chains listed next were all sequenced from one sample in a study of blood T cell repertoires in COVID-19 (dated by TCRdb to the early 2020s). The library was made by the immunoSEQ multiplex PCR assay. Drawn from immuneACCESS, this table holds only the in-frame rearrangements with V and J called that TCRdb kept. Clones are partly lost; checked studies trace under half to an unresolved V gene and leave the rest unexplained. The sample table contains some 270,000 clones; only one count was recorded for 89% of them. About 2% of the sample belongs to the ten largest clones. The source material was PBMCs or T cells enriched from blood (not recorded which). These receptors were taken from a woman aged 60-70 years who had recovered from COVID-19.

The J gene is TRBJ2-6, the V gene TRBV3-1 (or the pseudogene TRBV3-2); D may be TRBD1 (5 bases). CDR3 length: 15 residues. Germline values: CDR1 LGHDT, CDR2 YNNKEL (reference sequence). V shed 6 bases and J shed 4 bases, with 13 bases lying between them. The DNA of the CDR3 is TGTGCCAGCAGTTTTAGGGGTTCCGGGGCCAACGTCCTGACTTTC. Encoded protein: CASSFRGSGANVLTF.

The CDR3 spells CASSPDRDTQPYEQYF. DNA for the CDR3: TGTGCCAGCTCACCAGACCGGGACACGCAACCCTACGAGCAGTACTTC. The genes are TRBV18 and TRBJ2-7; D might be TRBD1 (6 bases). Germline lookup yields CDR1 KGHSH and CDR2 LQKENI. Trimming pared 2 bases from V and 2 bases from J, leaving 16 bases between. This CDR3 has 16 amino acids.

The CDR3 DNA is TGTGCCAGCAGCAGCCGGGACAGGAATACTGAAGCTTTCTTT. Its protein product is CASSSRDRNTEAFF. The V and J genes are TRBV13 and TRBJ1-1, with 8 bases identical to TRBD1. J was trimmed by 5 bases and V by 5 bases; bases with no gene match: 7. Germline V gene sequence: CDR1 PRHDT, CDR2 FYEKMQ (reference sequence). This CDR3 contains 14 residues.

V is TRBV2 and J is TRBJ1-1, with 7 bases that match TRBD1. Germline V gene lookup returns CDR1 SNHLY and CDR2 FYNNEI. After removal of 8 bases from V and 3 bases from J, the junction contained 6 bases not matched to a gene. The CDR3 is 13 residues long. The CDR3 spells CASLRGSDTEAFF. Written as DNA, the CDR3 is TGTGCCAGCCTCAGGGGGTCGGACACTGAAGCTTTCTTT.

In DNA form, the CDR3 reads TGTGCCACCAGCAGAGATCCCTTATTCTACGAGCAGTACTTC. Protein: CATSRDPLFYEQYF. The chain couples TRBV15 to TRBJ2-7; no reliable D call. The CDR3 length is 14 residues. CDR1 is LNHNV and CDR2 is YYDKDF in the germline V gene (reference sequence). Trimming stripped 0 bases from V and 3 bases from J, with 9 bases between.

This clone was detected once. The gene calls are TRBV3-1 (or the pseudogene TRBV3-2) and TRBJ2-5; 9 nucleotides match TRBD2. Trimming at V came to 4 bases and at J to 5 bases, leaving 11 bases not matched to a gene. Looked up from germline, CDR1 is LGHDT and CDR2 is YNNKEL (reference sequence). The CDR3 extends over 16 amino acids. CDR3 sequence (DNA): TGTGCCAGCAGCCCCCGTGGCGGGGGGGCTTGGGAGACCCAGTACTTC. Translated, it gives CASSPRGGGAWETQYF.

V usage is TRBV30 and J usage is TRBJ1-5; D is perhaps TRBD1 (5 bases). This CDR3 is 13 amino acids long. Looked up from germline, CDR1 is GTSNPN and CDR2 is SVGIG (reference sequence). V lost 4 bases and J 6 bases, leaving 13 bases between the germline ends. Here the CDR3 reads CAWTGGGTQPQHF. For the CDR3, the DNA is TGTGCCTGGACTGGGGGGGGGACTCAGCCCCAGCATTTT.

The CDR3 reads CASSPPGYLDGYTF. Written as DNA, the CDR3 is TGTGCCAGCAGTCCACCAGGCTATTTGGATGGCTACACCTTC. J is TRBJ1-2 and V is TRBV28; D ambiguous. This CDR3 spans 14 amino acids. Deletions cut 5 bases from V and 6 bases from J, with 16 bases between. Germline loops: CDR1 MDHEN, CDR2 SYDVKM.

The rearrangement joins TRBV5-1 to TRBJ2-3, with 13 bases fitting TRBD2. V was pared by 4 bases and J by 6 bases, with 11 bases of the junction left unmatched. Germline V gene lookup returns CDR1 SGHRS and CDR2 YFSETQ. This CDR3 contains 17 residues. As DNA, the CDR3 is TGCGCCAGCAGCCCAACCTGGACTAGCGGGGGACTGGATACGCAGTATTTT. Protein sequence: CASSPTWTSGGLDTQYF.